The rows below give T cell receptor beta chains drawn from one sample of a study of blood T cell repertoires in COVID-19. Sequencing was performed with immunoSEQ multiplex PCR; in TCRdb, only in-frame clones are kept and a portion is missing. The repertoire includes about 240,000 clones, roughly 86% of them detected once, and around 7.3% sits in the top ten. Sequencing was performed on peripheral blood. The origin of the receptors is a woman between 65 and 79 years old with active or convalescent COVID-19. CDR3s include the opening cysteine and the closing phenylalanine or tryptophan. A D gene is named only where the DNA matches it firmly. Clone size is shown for a subset of rows, as once, few, many or a class of expanded clone.

TRBV6-5	TRBD1	NA	TRBJ1-2	TGTGCCAGCAGTCAAACGAACAGGGGAATCTATGGCTACACCTTC	CASSQTNRGIYGYTF
TRBV18	NA	NA	TRBJ2-5	TGTGCCAGCTCAACGGCGGGCGAGACCCAGTACTTC	CASSTAGETQYF
TRBV24-1	NA	NA	TRBJ2-1	TGTGCCGCCATGGACTGGGGAAATAACAATGAGCAGTTCTTC	CAAMDWGNNNEQFF
TRBV18	NA	NA	TRBJ1-1	TGTGCCAGCTCACCACGAGCAGGGGTGGGTGAAGCTTTCTTT	CASSPRAGVGEAFF
TRBV18	NA	NA	TRBJ2-2	TGTGCCAGCTCACCAACTAGAGGGAACACCGGGGAGCTGTTTTTT	CASSPTRGNTGELFF
TRBV14	NA	NA	TRBJ1-2	TGTGCCAGCAGCCAAGGATCCAACAGAATTTATGGCTACACCTTC	CASSQGSNRIYGYTF
TRBV18	NA	NA	TRBJ2-7	TGTGCCAGCTCACCAACAGAGTACGAGCAGTACTTC	CASSPTEYEQYF
TRBV18	NA	NA	TRBJ1-1	TGTGCCAGCTCACCACAAACAGGGCGTGCGAACACTGAAGCTTTCTTT	CASSPQTGRANTEAFF
TRBV6-6	NA	NA	TRBJ2-7	TGTGCCAGCAGCTCGAGAGGTTACGAGCAGTACTTC	CASSSRGYEQYF
TRBV6-5	TRBD1	NA	TRBJ2-2	TGTGCCAGCACCCGGACAGGCCTGGGCGGGGAGCTGTTTTTT	CASTRTGLGGELFF
TRBV5-8	NA	NA	TRBJ1-5	TGTGCCAGCAGCTTGTTAGTTCAGCCCCAGCATTTT	CASSLLVQPQHF
TRBV5-1	TRBD1	NA	TRBJ1-1	TGCGCCAGCAGGGGGGCCCTACAGGGGGCGGGAAATACTGAAGCTTTCTTT	CASRGALQGAGNTEAFF
TRBV6-1	TRBD1	NA	TRBJ1-2	TGTGCCAGCAGTGAAGTAGTGACAGGGGCAGGCTACACCTTC	CASSEVVTGAGYTF
TRBV3-1/TRBV3-2	NA	NA	TRBJ2-3	TGTGCCAGCAGCCAAAGGGGGAGCAAGCGGGGAGTCACAGATACGCAGTATTTT	CASSQRGSKRGVTDTQYF
TRBV19	NA	NA	TRBJ1-3	TGTGCCAGCCAAATCTCTGGAAACACCATATATTTT	CASQISGNTIYF
TRBV7-8	NA	NA	TRBJ2-1	TGTGCCAGCAGCACTCCGACACATACGAGCTCCTACAATGAGCAGTTCTTC	CASSTPTHTSSYNEQFF
TRBV18	TRBD1	NA	TRBJ1-4	TGTGCCAGCTCGCAAGGACAGGGGAGTAATGAAAAACTGTTTTTT	CASSQGQGSNEKLFF
TRBV6-5	TRBD1	few	TRBJ2-2	TGTGCCAGCAGTCCCGGGACAGGGGGCACCGGGGAGCTGTTTTTT	CASSPGTGGTGELFF
TRBV29-1	NA	NA	TRBJ2-2	TGCAGCGTTGAAGGGGAAGCCGGAGGGGCCGGGGAGCTGTTTTTT	CSVEGEAGGAGELFF
TRBV6-5	NA	NA	TRBJ2-7	TGTGCCAGCAGTCGAACAGGGCTCCACGAGCAGTACTTC	CASSRTGLHEQYF
TRBV5-1	TRBD1	NA	TRBJ2-2	TGCGCCAGCAGCACATCGGGACAGGTCTCTTCCAAGACCGGGGAGCTGTTTTTT	CASSTSGQVSSKTGELFF
TRBV10-1	TRBD1	NA	TRBJ2-7	TGCGCCAGCAGTAACCCCGGGACAGGGGTCTACGAGCAGTACTTC	CASSNPGTGVYEQYF
TRBV2	TRBD1	NA	TRBJ1-4	TGTGCCGGGCGACAGGGGAGGGAACTGTTTTTT	CAGRQGRELFF
TRBV6-5	NA	NA	TRBJ2-5	TGTGCCAGCAGAGGGGGAGAGACCCAGTACTTC	CASRGGETQYF
TRBV3-1/TRBV3-2	TRBD2	NA	TRBJ2-3	TGTGCCAGCAGCCGCCCTGGACTAGCGGGGGGGCGTGGGACAGATACGCAGTATTTT	CASSRPGLAGGRGTDTQYF
TRBV6-5	NA	NA	TRBJ1-1	TGTGCCAGCTCGGAGGCCCCCGTGAACACTGAAGCTTTCTTT	CASSEAPVNTEAFF
TRBV10-3	NA	NA	TRBJ2-7	TGTGCCATCAGTGAGTCGCAGGTGGGGACGGGGAGGCACGAGCAGTACTTC	CAISESQVGTGRHEQYF
TRBV27	TRBD1	NA	TRBJ1-5	TGTGCCAGCAGCCCCGCCACAGGGGTTGCGAATCAGCCCCAGCATTTT	CASSPATGVANQPQHF
TRBV3-1/TRBV3-2	TRBD1	NA	TRBJ1-6	TGTGCCAGCAGCCTCAGGACAGGGAATTCACCCCTCCACTTT	CASSLRTGNSPLHF
TRBV6-6	NA	NA	TRBJ1-1	TGTGCCAGCAGCCCTAGGGAGACTGAAGCTTTCTTT	CASSPRETEAFF
TRBV7-2	TRBD1	NA	TRBJ1-4	TGTGCCAGCAACGGACAGGGTTTAGAAAAACTGTTTTTT	CASNGQGLEKLFF